Following are 25 T cell receptor beta chains from one sample sequenced in a study of cytomegalovirus exposure and HLA in healthy donors. PCR amplification relied on 60 Vbeta primers (plus 13 Jbeta primers). Sequencing used immunoSEQ multiplex PCR; TCRdb keeps in-frame clones, though not all of them. Altogether more than 95,000 clones are present, roughly 77% being singletons, with the ten largest covering approximately 5%. The sample consisted of PBMCs. These receptors were obtained from a man between 50 and 59 years old in good health and CMV-seropositive.

The chain links TRBV2 to TRBJ2-7; D possibly corresponds to TRBD1 (6 bases). The germline V gene has CDR1 SNHLY and CDR2 FYNNEI. The CDR3 extends over 14 amino acids. V dropped 8 bases and J dropped 2 bases, with 16 bases sitting between them. The chain's CDR3 is CASLRDTHTYEQYF. The CDR3 DNA reads as TGTGCCAGCCTTCGGGACACGCACACCTACGAGCAGTACTTC.

The chain is built from TRBV9 and TRBJ2-7; possible D gene TRBD1, 6 bases. The CDR3 is 13 amino acids. V dropped 2 bases and J dropped 7 bases, with 13 bases sitting between them. Germline CDR1 SGDLS, CDR2 YYNGEE. The DNA of the CDR3 is TGTGCCAGCAGCGTTGAAACAGGGCGGGAGCAGTACTTC. Protein: CASSVETGREQYF. Variable domain in full (rest from reference TRBV9 and TRBJ2-7): DSGVTQTPKHLITATGQRVTLRCSPRSGDLSVYWYQQSLDQGLQFLIQYYNGEERAKGNILERFSAQQFPDLHSELNLSSLELGDSALYFCASSVETGREQYFGPGTRLTVT.

J is TRBJ2-2 and V is TRBV28, with unresolved D. Trimming cost V 6 bases and J 5 bases, with 10 bases left between them. The germline CDR1 and CDR2 sequences are MDHEN and SYDVKM. The CDR3 sequence is 13 residues long. The CDR3 reads CASSPQPTGELFF. As DNA, the CDR3 is TGTGCCAGCAGCCCACAGCCAACCGGGGAGCTGTTTTTT. The full variable domain, rest sourced from reference TRBV28 and TRBJ2-2, is DVKVTQSSRYLVKRTGEKVFLECVQDMDHENMFWYRQDPGLGLRLIYFSYDVKMKEKGDIPEGYSVSREKKERFSLILESASTNQTSMYLCASSPQPTGELFFGEGSRLTVL.

The rearrangement links TRBV19 to TRBJ2-6; TRBD1 is a possible D gene (6 bases). CDR3 length: 17 residues. Germline CDR1 is LNHDA and CDR2 is SQIVND (reference sequence). V was cut by 6 bases and J by 0 bases, with 15 bases left in between. This CDR3 is CASRPGQHFSGANVLTF. The CDR3 bases are TGTGCCAGTAGGCCGGGACAACATTTCTCTGGGGCCAACGTCCTGACTTTC.

The V gene is TRBV13, the J gene TRBJ1-2, with a possible D match to TRBD1 (6 bases). The CDR3 length is 18 residues. Trimming shortened V by 5 bases and J by 0 bases, and 22 bases separated the two germline ends. CDR1 and CDR2 from the germline V gene are PRHDT and FYEKMQ (reference sequence). The CDR3 bases are TGTGCCAGCAGCGCCCCCCCAGGGGCAGTTTCGGCTAACTATGGCTACACCTTC. This sequence encodes CASSAPPGAVSANYGYTF. Combining the CDR3 with reference TRBV13 and TRBJ1-2 gives the whole variable domain AAGVIQSPRHLIKEKRETATLKCYPIPRHDTVYWYQQGPGQDPQFLISFYEKMQSDKGSIPDRFSAQQFSDYHSELNMSSLELGDSALYFCASSAPPGAVSANYGYTFGSGTRLTVV.

The V call is TRBV7-9, the J call TRBJ2-7; no reliable D call. This CDR3 has 11 amino acids. Germline CDR1 is SEHNR and CDR2 is FQNEAQ (reference sequence). V lost 4 bases and J lost 6, with 7 bases in between. For the CDR3, the DNA is TGTGCCAGCAGCTATACTGGCGAGCAGTACTTC. Encoded protein: CASSYTGEQYF.

V gene TRBV9 combines with J gene TRBJ2-2, with TRBD2 identical over 11 bases. The CDR3 spans 17 residues. V lost 2 bases and J lost 3; bases outside the gene matches: 6. Germline V gene lookup returns CDR1 SGDLS and CDR2 YYNGEE. The CDR3 here is CASSVTSGSLYTGELFF. The CDR3 DNA is TGTGCCAGCAGCGTCACTAGCGGGAGCCTGTACACCGGGGAGCTGTTTTTT.

The chain is built from TRBV5-4 and TRBJ1-1; TRBD1 agrees at 8 bases. Germline CDR1 and CDR2: SGHNT and YYREEE (reference sequence). The CDR3 loop spans 14 amino acids. V lost 1 base, J lost 6 bases, and 5 bases stayed unmatched. CDR3 amino acids: CASSLKDRDAEAFF. Written as DNA, the CDR3 is TGTGCCAGCAGCTTGAAGGACAGGGACGCTGAAGCTTTCTTT.

This clone was recorded a few times. This rearrangement joins TRBV6-6 to TRBJ1-3, with 7 positions matching TRBD1. V lost 7 bases, J lost 2 bases, and 5 bases stayed unmatched. The germline V gene has CDR1 MNHNY and CDR2 SVGAGI (reference sequence). This CDR3 spans 14 amino acids. The CDR3 DNA is TGTGCCAGCATCCGACAGGGTCCTGGAAACACCATATATTTT. Protein sequence: CASIRQGPGNTIYF.

The V gene is TRBV7-9, the J gene TRBJ2-1; 11 positions match TRBD2. CDR1 SEHNR and CDR2 FQNEAQ come from the germline V gene (reference sequence). The junction had 5 bases not matched to a gene; V was cut back by 1 base and J by 9 bases. The CDR3 is 15 residues long. In DNA, the CDR3 is TGTGCCAGCAGCTTAGGGCTAGCGGGAGGAGGTGAGCAGTTCTTC. As protein: CASSLGLAGGGEQFF.

The chain links TRBV4-3 to TRBJ1-2; the match to TRBD1 covers 8 bases. CDR3 size: 13 residues. CDR1 and CDR2 from the germline V gene are LGHNA and YSLEER. The trim removed 4 bases at V and 12 bases at J, leaving 10 bases unmatched. CDR3 sequence: CASSPQGAGPDTF. As DNA, the CDR3 is TGCGCCAGCAGCCCGCAGGGGGCCGGGCCTGACACCTTC.

The chain carries TRBV6-4 and TRBJ2-3; D gene uncertain. V was clipped by 3 bases and J by 7 bases, with 11 bases between them. The germline V gene encodes CDR1 MRHNA and CDR2 SNTAGT. CDR3 size: 13 residues. The chain's CDR3 is CASSEVYGYTQYF. Here the CDR3 DNA reads TGTGCCAGCAGTGAGGTTTACGGGTATACGCAGTATTTT.

The chain uses TRBV11-2 and TRBJ1-2; D possibly corresponds to TRBD1 (5 bases). V was clipped by 5 bases and J by 7 bases, with 8 bases between them. The CDR3 length is 11 residues. CDR1 is SGHAT and CDR2 is FQNNGV in the germline V gene. CDR3 sequence reads: CASSPDIGYTF. Here the CDR3 DNA reads TGTGCCAGCAGCCCGGACATTGGCTACACCTTC. The full variable domain, completed using reference TRBV11-2 and TRBJ1-2, is EAGVAQSPRYKIIEKRQSVAFWCNPISGHATLYWYQQILGQGPKLLIQFQNNGVVDDSQLPKDRFSAERLKGVDSTLKIQPAKLEDSAVYLCASSPDIGYTFGSGTRLTVV.

The V and J genes are TRBV2 and TRBJ2-3; TRBD2 matches at 8 bases. CDR3 length: 15 amino acids. In germline, CDR1 is SNHLY, CDR2 FYNNEI. V lost 5 bases, J lost 1 base, and 5 bases stayed unmatched. CDR3 nucleotide sequence: TGTGCCAGCAGTAGTTCGACTAGCGGCACAGATACGCAGTATTTT. Encoded protein: CASSSSTSGTDTQYF.

This clone appeared a few times. V gene TRBV7-2 combines with J gene TRBJ2-5; 9 bases line up with TRBD1. The CDR3 covers 15 residues. J gave up 5 bases and V 2 bases, and 6 bases lay outside the gene matches. Germline CDR1 and CDR2: SGHTA and FQGNSA. For the CDR3, the DNA is TGTGCCAGCAGCTTAAGTGGACAGGGGTGGGAGACCCAGTACTTC. Protein product: CASSLSGQGWETQYF.

This chain connects TRBV4-3 to TRBJ2-1; possibly TRBD2 for D (6 bases). CDR3 size: 15 residues. In germline, CDR1 is LGHNA, CDR2 YSLEER. The V gene lost 1 base and the J gene lost 1 base, with 8 bases spanning the gap. The CDR3 DNA reads TGCGCCAGCAGCCAAGCTAGCGAGTCCTACAATGAGCAGTTCTTC. Translation: CASSQASESYNEQFF.

The chain recombines TRBV6-4 with TRBJ2-5; D uncertain. The CDR3 spans 13 residues. Trimming removed 6 bases from V and 7 bases from J, with 15 bases in between. Germline CDR1 is MRHNA and CDR2 is SNTAGT. The DNA of the CDR3 is TGTGCCAGCAGCCCCGGAGCCGGCGGGACCCAGTACTTC. Amino acid sequence: CASSPGAGGTQYF.

The chain carries TRBV5-4 and TRBJ1-2; 7 bases are shared with TRBD1. Per the germline V gene, CDR1 is SGHNT and CDR2 is YYREEE (reference sequence). The CDR3 has 15 residues. The J segment lost 4 bases and the V segment lost 3 bases, leaving 9 bases of the junction unmatched. The chain's CDR3 is CASSSGTARSYGYTF. The CDR3 DNA is TGTGCCAGCAGCTCGGGGACAGCCAGGAGCTATGGCTACACCTTC.

Within the sample, this clone is medium-sized (0.01 to 0.1%). The V call is TRBV6-1, the J call TRBJ1-1, with 7 positions matching TRBD1. The germline V gene encodes CDR1 MNHNS and CDR2 SASEGT. The length of the CDR3 is 15 residues. Trimming at V came to 5 bases and at J to 3 bases, leaving 9 bases not matched to a gene. CDR3 protein: CASSTRTGGYTEAFF. The CDR3 coding sequence is TGTGCCAGCAGTACCCGGACAGGTGGGTACACTGAAGCTTTCTTT.

The gene calls are TRBV5-4 and TRBJ2-2, with unresolved D. This CDR3 contains 15 residues. V dropped 0 bases and J dropped 2 bases, with 8 bases sitting between them. Germline-derived CDR1 and CDR2 are SGHNT and YYREEE (reference sequence). CDR3 DNA: TGTGCCAGCAGCTTGGGTCTTACTAACACCGGGGAGCTGTTTTTT. Amino acid sequence: CASSLGLTNTGELFF. The full variable domain, with the rest looked up from reference TRBV5-4 and TRBJ2-2, is ETGVTQSPTHLIKTRGQQVTLRCSSQSGHNTVSWYQQALGQGPQFIFQYYREEENGRGNFPPRFSGLQFPNYSSELNVNALELDDSALYLCASSLGLTNTGELFFGEGSRLTVL.

The chain combines TRBV7-9 with TRBJ1-1, with TRBD1 matching over 8 bases. Trimming at V came to 4 bases and at J to 6 bases, leaving 13 bases not matched to a gene. The germline CDR1 and CDR2 sequences are SEHNR and FQNEAQ (reference sequence). CDR3 length equals 16 residues. This CDR3 reads CASSWTGTGFGAEAFF. CDR3 coding DNA: TGTGCCAGCAGCTGGACCGGGACAGGCTTTGGGGCTGAAGCTTTCTTT.

This chain uses TRBV6-5 with TRBJ1-2; TRBD1 matches at 7 bases. In germline, CDR1 is MNHEY, CDR2 SVGAGI. This CDR3 is 15 amino acids long. V was pared by 2 bases and J by 6 bases, with 9 bases of the junction left unmatched. This CDR3 is CASSYRGQGVDGYTF. DNA of the CDR3: TGTGCCAGCAGTTACAGGGGGCAAGGGGTCGATGGCTACACCTTC.

The V and J genes are TRBV30 and TRBJ2-2, with 7 bases that match TRBD2. The CDR3 runs 18 residues. Germline V CDR1 and CDR2: GTSNPN, SVGIG (reference sequence). The ends lost 3 bases at V and 5 bases at J; junction bases unmatched: 18. CDR3 region: CAWSSPWREGRGTGELFF. The CDR3 coding sequence is TGTGCCTGGAGCTCCCCTTGGAGGGAGGGCCGGGGAACCGGGGAGCTGTTTTTT.

The chain employs TRBV7-3 and TRBJ1-1; TRBD1 is a possible D gene (5 bases). CDR3 length: 15 residues. Deletions cut 2 bases from V and 0 bases from J, with 10 bases between. The germline V gene encodes CDR1 SGHTA and CDR2 FQGTGA. The CDR3 coding sequence is TGTGCCAGCAGCTTAGGGGCCAGAATGAACACTGAAGCTTTCTTT. This sequence encodes CASSLGARMNTEAFF.

The V gene is TRBV6-5, the J gene TRBJ1-3; D possibly corresponds to TRBD1 (6 bases). The CDR3 is 15 amino acids. Germline V gene lookup returns CDR1 MNHEY and CDR2 SVGAGI. Trimming took 6 bases from V and 2 from J, leaving 14 bases between them. The CDR3 region is CASRIGWDTGNTIYF. The CDR3 DNA reads as TGTGCCAGCAGGATTGGCTGGGACACTGGAAACACCATATATTTT.